The clone carrying this TCR beta chain was recorded a few times. What it recognizes is unknown. Amplification of TCR beta used genomic DNA extracted from peripheral blood. TRB rearrangements spanning V, D and J were amplified using mixed TRB-A/B primers. From the multiplex PCR reads, TCRdb called clonotypes with MiXCR, one entry per CDR3 protein. The sample consists of around 2,200 distinct CDR3 sequences, approximately 30% of them appearing once. The data belong to a study of T cell repertoires in aging, cancer and after chemotherapy. Looking at the study overall: Six age groups, ranging from 30 or younger to 70 or older, included the donors.

This CDR3 has 13 residues. Between the trimmed V and J ends, which lost 6 bases and 9 bases, there was a span of 15 bases. CDR1 is MRHNA, CDR2 SNTAGT, per germline. Regarding the study as a whole: Across the chemotherapy interval, each cancer cohort showed higher median generation probability, suggesting thymic rebound. Untreated cancer patients had significantly lower blood TCR diversity than age-matched healthy donors. Loss of evenness, beyond lost richness, contributed to age-related TCR diversity decline in cancer patients.

V is TRBV6-4 and J is TRBJ2-1; D might be TRBD1 (5 bases). The sample was blood. The clonotype comes from a human donor with a solid tumor. CDR3 region: CASSEQGLGEQFF. CDR3 nucleotides: TGTGCCAGCAGCGAGCAGGGTTTGGGTGAGCAGTTCTTC.